Included here is one T cell receptor (beta chain) sequence, with context. The survey-level immunoSEQ assay was used. Some clones are missing from TCRdb's copy, which holds only in-frame ones; the method was immunoSEQ multiplex PCR. The table lists roughly 30,000 clones, around 90% of them singletons. The data are from a study of STAT5B mutations in CD4+ large granular lymphocyte leukemia. Controls came from buffy coats of healthy blood donors. This CDR3 contains 12 residues. The germline V gene has CDR1 SGDLS and CDR2 YYNGEE. V lost 4 bases and J lost 2, with 5 bases in between. The clonotype comes from a human donor in good health. The chain carries TRBV9 and TRBJ2-3, with unresolved D. Material for sequencing was CD4+ T cells from blood buffy coats. CDR3 region: CASSPPTDTQYF. As DNA, the CDR3 is TGTGCCAGCAGCCCTCCCACAGATACGCAGTATTTT.